This TCR beta chain was recovered during a study of blood T cell repertoires in COVID-19. At the level of the study: Samples taken during acute and convalescent COVID-19 were collected in the United States, Italy and Spain.

V gave up 5 bases and J gave up 3 bases; unmatched junction bases: 5. There are 14 residues in the CDR3. CDR1 and CDR2 from the germline V gene are MNHEY and SVGAGI. Libraries were prepared by immunoSEQ multiplex PCR; TCRdb keeps only in-frame clonotypes and omits some of them. Of roughly 240,000 clones listed, about 90% are singletons. The material sequenced was peripheral blood. The sequence was collected from a woman aged 25 to 45 who had recovered from COVID-19. This sequence joins TRBV6-5 and TRBJ2-5; TRBD1 matches at 8 bases. The CDR3 DNA sequence: TGTGCCAGCAGTCGAGACAGGGGTAAAGAGACCCAGTACTTC. It is translated as CASSRDRGKETQYF.